Following are 8 T cell receptor beta chains from one sample sequenced in a study of blood T cell repertoires in COVID-19. TCRdb's table, derived via immunoSEQ multiplex PCR, lists solely in-frame clones and lacks some. This table holds around 97,000 clones, over 75% found once. The sequenced material came from peripheral blood. The source of these receptors is a human donor in a cohort sampled during active or convalescent COVID-19.

The chain has TRBV7-2 and TRBJ1-5; D is uncertain. The V end lost 5 bases, the J end lost 4 bases, and 12 bases lay between the germline ends. The CDR3 covers 14 residues. CDR1 and CDR2 from the germline V gene are SGHTA and FQGNSA. The chain's CDR3 is CASSQQKQNQPQHF. CDR3 DNA: TGTGCCAGCAGCCAACAAAAACAGAATCAGCCCCAGCATTTT.

The rearrangement links TRBV11-2 to TRBJ2-2; no reliable D call. The CDR3 loop spans 13 amino acids. V was clipped by 3 bases and J by 3 bases, with 5 bases between them. Germline assignment: CDR1 SGHAT and CDR2 FQNNGV. CDR3 in amino acids: CASSFSDTGELFF. The CDR3 region has the DNA TGTGCCAGCAGCTTCTCGGACACCGGGGAGCTGTTTTTT.

J is TRBJ2-3 and V is TRBV4-1, with D maybe TRBD2 (6 bases). Deletions cut 1 base from V and 4 bases from J, with 12 bases between. The CDR3 covers 15 residues. The V gene's germline CDR1 is MGHRA and CDR2 YSYEKL. DNA of the CDR3: TGCGCCAGCAGCCAAGGGCGACTAGGTGCAGATACGCAGTATTTT. This encodes CASSQGRLGADTQYF.

The rearrangement joins TRBV19 to TRBJ2-2; D possibly corresponds to TRBD1 (6 bases). The germline V and J ends were trimmed by 5 bases and 0 bases, with 10 bases remaining between them. The CDR3 is 15 amino acids. The germline gives CDR1 LNHDA, CDR2 SQIVND (reference sequence). The chain's CDR3 is CASSLGQSNTGELFF. The CDR3, as DNA: TGTGCCAGTAGTCTCGGACAGTCGAACACCGGGGAGCTGTTTTTT.

This sequence joins TRBV5-1 and TRBJ2-3, with 10 bases fitting TRBD1. The germline CDR1 and CDR2 sequences are SGHRS and YFSETQ. Germline trimming cut 7 bases from V and 4 bases from J; bases unmatched to any gene: 18. The CDR3 is 18 amino acids. DNA of the CDR3: TGCGCCAGCGGCCTGTTGGCACCGGGACAGGGGTTCGCAGATACGCAGTATTTT. It specifies CASGLLAPGQGFADTQYF. The variable domain in full, with the rest retrieved from reference TRBV5-1 and TRBJ2-3, is KAGVTQTPRYLIKTRGQQVTLSCSPISGHRSVSWYQQTPGQGLQFLFEYFSETQRNKGNFPGRFSGRQFSNSRSEMNVSTLELGDSALYLCASGLLAPGQGFADTQYFGPGTRLTVL.

DNA for the CDR3: TGTGCCAGCAGTGTCAGGACAGGGGACCAGCCCCAGCATTTT. This translates into CASSVRTGDQPQHF. This sequence joins TRBV6-4 and TRBJ1-5, with 9 bases that match TRBD1. CDR1 MRHNA and CDR2 SNTAGT come from the germline V gene. The CDR3 is made up of 14 amino acids. V lost 4 bases and J lost 7; bases outside the gene matches: 5.

The chain uses TRBV19 and TRBJ2-5, with 7 bases aligning to TRBD2. The CDR3 sequence is 15 residues long. Germline loops: CDR1 LNHDA, CDR2 SQIVND (reference sequence). The junction had 6 bases not matched to a gene; V was cut back by 4 bases and J by 1 base. The CDR3 reads CASSRGGRSQETQYF. CDR3 coding DNA: TGTGCCAGTAGTAGGGGAGGGAGAAGCCAAGAGACCCAGTACTTC.

The count of this clone is one. V and J are TRBV28 and TRBJ2-1; 12 bases are a match to TRBD2. CDR1 is MDHEN, CDR2 SYDVKM, per germline. V lost 5 bases, J lost 4 bases, and 6 bases stayed unmatched. CDR3 size: 16 residues. Here the CDR3 DNA reads TGTGCCAGCAGTCTCCTAGCGGGGGGGCTGTACAATGAGCAGTTCTTC. Translated: CASSLLAGGLYNEQFF.